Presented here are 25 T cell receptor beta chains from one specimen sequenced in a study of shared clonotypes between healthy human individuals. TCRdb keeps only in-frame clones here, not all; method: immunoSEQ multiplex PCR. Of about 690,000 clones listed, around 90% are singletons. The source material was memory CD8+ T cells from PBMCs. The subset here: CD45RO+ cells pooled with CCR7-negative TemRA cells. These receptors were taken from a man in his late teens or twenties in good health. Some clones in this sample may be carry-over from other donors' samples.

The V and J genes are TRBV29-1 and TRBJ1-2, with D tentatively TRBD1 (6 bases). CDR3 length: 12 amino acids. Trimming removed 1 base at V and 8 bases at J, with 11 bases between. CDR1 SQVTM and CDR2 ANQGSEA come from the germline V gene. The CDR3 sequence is CSVEGGGRGYTF. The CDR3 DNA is TGCAGCGTTGAAGGTGGGGGGCGAGGCTACACCTTC.

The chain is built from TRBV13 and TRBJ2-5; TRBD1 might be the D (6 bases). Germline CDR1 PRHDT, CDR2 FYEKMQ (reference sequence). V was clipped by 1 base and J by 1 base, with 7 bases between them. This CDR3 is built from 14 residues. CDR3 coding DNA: TGTGCCAGCAGCTTAGTACAGGGCCAAGAGACCCAGTACTTC. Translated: CASSLVQGQETQYF.

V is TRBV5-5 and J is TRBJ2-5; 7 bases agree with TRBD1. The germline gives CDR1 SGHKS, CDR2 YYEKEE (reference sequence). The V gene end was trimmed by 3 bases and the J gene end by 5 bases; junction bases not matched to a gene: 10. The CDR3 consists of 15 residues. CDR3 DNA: TGTGCCAGCAGCTCGGCGGCCAGGGGGAGTGAGACCCAGTACTTC. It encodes CASSSAARGSETQYF.

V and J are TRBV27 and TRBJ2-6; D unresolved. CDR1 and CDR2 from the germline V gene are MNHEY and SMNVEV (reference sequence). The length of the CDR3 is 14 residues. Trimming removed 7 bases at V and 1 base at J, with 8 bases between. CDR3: CASTPRSGANVLTF. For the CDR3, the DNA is TGTGCCAGCACCCCCCGGTCTGGGGCCAACGTCCTGACTTTC.

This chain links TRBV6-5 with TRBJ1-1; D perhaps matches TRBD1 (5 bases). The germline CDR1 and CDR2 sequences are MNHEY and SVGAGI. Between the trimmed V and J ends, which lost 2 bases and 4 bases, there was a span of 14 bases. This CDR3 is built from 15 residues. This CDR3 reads CASSYPREGVTEAFF. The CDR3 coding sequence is TGTGCCAGCAGTTACCCCCGAGAAGGGGTCACTGAAGCTTTCTTT.

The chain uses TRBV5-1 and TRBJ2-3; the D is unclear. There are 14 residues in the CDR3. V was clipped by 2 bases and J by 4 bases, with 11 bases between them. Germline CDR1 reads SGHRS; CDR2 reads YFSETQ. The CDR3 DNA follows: TGCGCCAGCAGCTTCGGCTCCACCGCAGATACGCAGTATTTT. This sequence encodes CASSFGSTADTQYF.

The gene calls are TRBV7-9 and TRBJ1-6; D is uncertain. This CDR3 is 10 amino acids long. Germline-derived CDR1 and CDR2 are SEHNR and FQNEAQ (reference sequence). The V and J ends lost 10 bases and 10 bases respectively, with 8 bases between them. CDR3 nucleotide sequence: TGTGCCACAGGCATATCACCCCTCCACTTT. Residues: CATGISPLHF.

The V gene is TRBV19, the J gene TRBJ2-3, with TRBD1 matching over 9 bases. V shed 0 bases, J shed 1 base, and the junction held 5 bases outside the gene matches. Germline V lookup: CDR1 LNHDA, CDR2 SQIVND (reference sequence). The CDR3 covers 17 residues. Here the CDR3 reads CASSIEQGAGGTDTQYF. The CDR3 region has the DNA TGTGCCAGTAGTATAGAACAGGGGGCTGGGGGCACAGATACGCAGTATTTT.

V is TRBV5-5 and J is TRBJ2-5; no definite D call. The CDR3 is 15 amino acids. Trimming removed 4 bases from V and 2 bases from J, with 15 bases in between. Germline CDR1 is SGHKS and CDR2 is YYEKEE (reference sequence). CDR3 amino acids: CASSQRQNPQETQYF. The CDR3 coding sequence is TGTGCCAGCAGCCAACGACAAAACCCTCAAGAGACCCAGTACTTC.

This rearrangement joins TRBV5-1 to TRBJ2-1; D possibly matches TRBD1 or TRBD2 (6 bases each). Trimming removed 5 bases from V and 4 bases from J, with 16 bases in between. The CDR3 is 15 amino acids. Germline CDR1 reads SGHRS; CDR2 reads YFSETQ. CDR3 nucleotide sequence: TGCGCCAGCAGTTATTGGGGGCGGGATTACAATGAGCAGTTCTTC. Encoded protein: CASSYWGRDYNEQFF.

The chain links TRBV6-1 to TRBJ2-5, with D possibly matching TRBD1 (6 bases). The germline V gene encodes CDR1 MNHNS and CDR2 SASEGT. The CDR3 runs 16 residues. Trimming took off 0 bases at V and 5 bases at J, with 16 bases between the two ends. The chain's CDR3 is CASSEALTGSLETQYF. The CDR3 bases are TGTGCCAGCAGTGAAGCGTTAACAGGGTCCTTGGAGACCCAGTACTTC.

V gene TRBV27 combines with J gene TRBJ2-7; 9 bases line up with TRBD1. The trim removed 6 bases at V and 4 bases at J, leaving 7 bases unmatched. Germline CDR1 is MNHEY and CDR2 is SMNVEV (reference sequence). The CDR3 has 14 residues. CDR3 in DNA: TGTGCCAGCAGCCCACAGGGGGCGGTTTACGAGCAGTACTTC. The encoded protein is CASSPQGAVYEQYF.

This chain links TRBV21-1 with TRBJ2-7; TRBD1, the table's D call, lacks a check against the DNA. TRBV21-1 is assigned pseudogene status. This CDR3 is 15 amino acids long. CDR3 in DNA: TGTGCCAGCAGCAAAGCCCCAGGTGACTCCTACGAGCAGTACTTC. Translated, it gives CASSKAPGDSYEQYF.

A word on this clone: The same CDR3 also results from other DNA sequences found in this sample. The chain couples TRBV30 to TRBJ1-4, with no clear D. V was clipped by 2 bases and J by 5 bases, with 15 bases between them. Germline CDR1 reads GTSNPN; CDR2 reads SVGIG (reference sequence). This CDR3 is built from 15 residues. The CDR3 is CAWSLRFSQNEKLFF. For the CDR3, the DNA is TGTGCCTGGAGTTTGAGGTTCAGCCAGAATGAAAAACTGTTTTTT.

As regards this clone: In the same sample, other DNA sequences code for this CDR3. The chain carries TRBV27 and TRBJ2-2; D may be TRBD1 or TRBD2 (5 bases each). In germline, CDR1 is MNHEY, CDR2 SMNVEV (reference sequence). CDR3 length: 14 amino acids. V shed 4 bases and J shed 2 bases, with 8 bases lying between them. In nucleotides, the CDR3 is TGTGCCAGCAGTTGGGGGTTAAACACCGGGGAGCTGTTTTTT. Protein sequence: CASSWGLNTGELFF.

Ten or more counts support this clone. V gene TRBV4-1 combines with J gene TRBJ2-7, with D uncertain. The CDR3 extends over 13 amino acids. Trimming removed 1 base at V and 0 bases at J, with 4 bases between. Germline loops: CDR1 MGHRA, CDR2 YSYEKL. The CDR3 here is CASSQGVSYEQYF. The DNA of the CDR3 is TGCGCCAGCAGCCAAGGGGTCTCCTACGAGCAGTACTTC.

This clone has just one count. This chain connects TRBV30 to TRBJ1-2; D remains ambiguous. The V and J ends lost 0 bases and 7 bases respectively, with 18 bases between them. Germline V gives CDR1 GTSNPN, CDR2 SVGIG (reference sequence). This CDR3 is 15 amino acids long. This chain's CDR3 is CAWSVNRESRGGYTF. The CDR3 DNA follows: TGTGCCTGGAGTGTGAACCGGGAATCACGGGGTGGCTACACCTTC.

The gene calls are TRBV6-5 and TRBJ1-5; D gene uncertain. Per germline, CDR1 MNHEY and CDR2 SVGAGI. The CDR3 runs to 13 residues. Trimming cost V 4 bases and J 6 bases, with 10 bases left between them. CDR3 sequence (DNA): TGTGCCAGCAGTTCCCTACCCCCTCAGCCCCAGCATTTT. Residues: CASSSLPPQPQHF.

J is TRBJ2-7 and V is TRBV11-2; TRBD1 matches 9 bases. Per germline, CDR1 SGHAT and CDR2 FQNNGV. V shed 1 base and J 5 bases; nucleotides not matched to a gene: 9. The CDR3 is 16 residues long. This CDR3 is CASSLGAGTGLDEQYF. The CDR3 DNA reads TGTGCCAGCAGCTTAGGGGCCGGGACAGGGTTGGACGAGCAGTACTTC.

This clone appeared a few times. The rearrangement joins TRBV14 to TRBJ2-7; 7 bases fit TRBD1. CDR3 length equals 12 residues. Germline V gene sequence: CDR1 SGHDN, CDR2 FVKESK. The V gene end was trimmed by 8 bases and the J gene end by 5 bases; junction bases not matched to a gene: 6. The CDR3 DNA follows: TGTGCCAGCTCTCCAGGGGGTCACGAGCAGTACTTC. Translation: CASSPGGHEQYF.

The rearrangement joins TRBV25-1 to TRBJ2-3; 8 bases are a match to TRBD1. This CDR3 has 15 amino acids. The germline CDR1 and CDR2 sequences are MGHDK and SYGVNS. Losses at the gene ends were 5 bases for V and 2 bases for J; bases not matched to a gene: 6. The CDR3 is CASSTGTGYTDTQYF. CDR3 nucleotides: TGTGCCAGCAGTACCGGGACAGGCTACACAGATACGCAGTATTTT.

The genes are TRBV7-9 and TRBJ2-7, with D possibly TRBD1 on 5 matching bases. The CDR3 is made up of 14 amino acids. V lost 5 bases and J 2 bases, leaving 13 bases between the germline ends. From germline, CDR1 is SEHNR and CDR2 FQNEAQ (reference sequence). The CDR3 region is CASSLTVPPYEQYF. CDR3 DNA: TGTGCCAGCAGCCTGACAGTCCCCCCCTACGAGCAGTACTTC. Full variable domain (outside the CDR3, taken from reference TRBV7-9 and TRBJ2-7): DTGVSQNPRHKITKRGQNVTFRCDPISEHNRLYWYRQTLGQGPEFLTYFQNEAQLEKSRLLSDRFSAERPKGSFSTLEIQRTEQGDSAMYLCASSLTVPPYEQYFGPGTRLTVT.

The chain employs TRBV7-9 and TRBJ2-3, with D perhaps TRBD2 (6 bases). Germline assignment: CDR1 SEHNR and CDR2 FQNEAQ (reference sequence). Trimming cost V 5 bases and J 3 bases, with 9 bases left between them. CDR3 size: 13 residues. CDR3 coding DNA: TGTGCCAGCAGCCAGAGCGGGACAGATACGCAGTATTTT. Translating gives CASSQSGTDTQYF.

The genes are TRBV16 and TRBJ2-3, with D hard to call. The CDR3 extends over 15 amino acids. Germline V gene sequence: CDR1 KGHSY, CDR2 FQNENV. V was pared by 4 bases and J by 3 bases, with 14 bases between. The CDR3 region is CASSPPAGSTDTQYF. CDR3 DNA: TGTGCCAGCAGCCCACCCGCCGGATCTACAGATACGCAGTATTTT.

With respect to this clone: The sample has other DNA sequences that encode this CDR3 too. The CDR3 loop is CASSPRGDNEQFF. CDR3 coding DNA: TGTGCCAGCAGCCCAAGGGGGGACAATGAGCAGTTCTTC. The chain is built from TRBV6-5 and TRBJ2-1; D is perhaps TRBD1 or TRBD2 (6 bases each). Germline-derived CDR1 and CDR2 are MNHEY and SVGAGI. Trimming stripped 6 bases from V and 5 bases from J, with 11 bases between. CDR3 length equals 13 residues.